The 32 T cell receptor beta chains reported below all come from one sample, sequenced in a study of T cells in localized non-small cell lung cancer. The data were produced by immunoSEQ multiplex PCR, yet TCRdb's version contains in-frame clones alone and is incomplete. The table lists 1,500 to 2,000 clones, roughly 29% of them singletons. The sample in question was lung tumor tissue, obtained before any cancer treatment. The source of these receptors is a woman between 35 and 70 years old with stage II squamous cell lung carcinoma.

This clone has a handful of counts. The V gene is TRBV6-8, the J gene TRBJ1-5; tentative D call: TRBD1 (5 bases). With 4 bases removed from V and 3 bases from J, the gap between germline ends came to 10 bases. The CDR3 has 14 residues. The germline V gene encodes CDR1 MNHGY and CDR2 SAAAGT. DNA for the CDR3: TGTGCCAGCAGTTTCCGGGGGGTCAATCAGCCCCAGCATTTT. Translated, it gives CASSFRGVNQPQHF.

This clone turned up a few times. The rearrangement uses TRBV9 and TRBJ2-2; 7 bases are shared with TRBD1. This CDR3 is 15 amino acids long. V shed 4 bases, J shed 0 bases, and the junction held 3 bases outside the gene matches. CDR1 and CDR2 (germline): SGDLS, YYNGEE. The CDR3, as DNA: TGTGCCAGCAGCAAAGGGACAGCGAACACCGGGGAGCTGTTTTTT. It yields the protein CASSKGTANTGELFF.

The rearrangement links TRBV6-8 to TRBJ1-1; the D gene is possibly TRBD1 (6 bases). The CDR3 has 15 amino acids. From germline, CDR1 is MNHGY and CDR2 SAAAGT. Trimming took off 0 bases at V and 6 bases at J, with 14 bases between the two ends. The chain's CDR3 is CASSYSGGHSSEAFF. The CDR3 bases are TGTGCCAGCAGTTACTCGGGGGGCCACTCCTCTGAAGCTTTCTTT.

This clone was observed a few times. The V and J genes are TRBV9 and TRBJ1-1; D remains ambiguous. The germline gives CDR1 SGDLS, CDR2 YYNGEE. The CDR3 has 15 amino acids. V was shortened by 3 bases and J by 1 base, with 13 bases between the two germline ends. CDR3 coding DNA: TGTGCCAGCAGCGAATCTCCCGCTGCGAACACTGAAGCTTTCTTT. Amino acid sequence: CASSESPAANTEAFF.

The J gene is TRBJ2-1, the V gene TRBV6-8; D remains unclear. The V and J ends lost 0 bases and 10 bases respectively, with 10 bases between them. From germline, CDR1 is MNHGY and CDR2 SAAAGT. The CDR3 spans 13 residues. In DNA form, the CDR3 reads TGTGCCAGCAGTTACTCGTACGGCCTAGAGCAGTTCTTC. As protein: CASSYSYGLEQFF.

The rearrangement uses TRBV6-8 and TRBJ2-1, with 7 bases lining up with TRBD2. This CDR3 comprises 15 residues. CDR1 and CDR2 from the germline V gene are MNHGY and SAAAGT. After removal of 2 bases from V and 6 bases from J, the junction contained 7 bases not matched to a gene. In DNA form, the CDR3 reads TGTGCCAGCAGTTACGTGGGAGGGTCTGGCAATGAGCAGTTCTTC. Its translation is CASSYVGGSGNEQFF.

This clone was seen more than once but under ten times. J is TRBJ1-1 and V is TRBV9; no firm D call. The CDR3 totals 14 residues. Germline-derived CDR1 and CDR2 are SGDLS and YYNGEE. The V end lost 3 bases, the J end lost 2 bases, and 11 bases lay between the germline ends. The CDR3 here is CASSAGRRNTEAFF. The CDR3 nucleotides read TGTGCCAGCAGCGCGGGGAGGCGAAACACTGAAGCTTTCTTT.

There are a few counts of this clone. CDR3: CASSQQTGWHTEAFF. For the CDR3, the DNA is TGTGCCAGCAGCCAGCAGACAGGGTGGCACACTGAAGCTTTCTTT. This chain connects TRBV14 to TRBJ1-1; 7 bases align to TRBD1. This CDR3 has 15 amino acids. J lost 3 bases, V lost 3 bases, and 7 bases had no gene match. The germline CDR1 and CDR2 sequences are SGHDN and FVKESK.

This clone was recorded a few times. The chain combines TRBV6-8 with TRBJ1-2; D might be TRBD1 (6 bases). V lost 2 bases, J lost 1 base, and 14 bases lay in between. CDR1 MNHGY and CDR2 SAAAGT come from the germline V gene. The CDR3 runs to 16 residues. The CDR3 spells CASSYVRGAINYGYTF. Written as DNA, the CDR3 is TGTGCCAGCAGTTACGTGCGGGGGGCGATTAACTATGGCTACACCTTC.

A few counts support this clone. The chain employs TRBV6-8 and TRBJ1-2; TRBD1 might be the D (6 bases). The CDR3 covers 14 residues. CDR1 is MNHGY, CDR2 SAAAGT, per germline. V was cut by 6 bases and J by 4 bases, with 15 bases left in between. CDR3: CASREPGQSYGYTF. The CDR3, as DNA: TGTGCCAGCAGAGAACCAGGACAGAGCTATGGCTACACCTTC.

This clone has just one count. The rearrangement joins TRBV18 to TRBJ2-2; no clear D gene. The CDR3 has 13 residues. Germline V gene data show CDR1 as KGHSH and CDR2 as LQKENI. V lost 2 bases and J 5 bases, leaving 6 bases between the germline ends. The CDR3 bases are TGTGCCAGCTCACCAAGGGTAACCGGGGAGCTGTTTTTT. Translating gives CASSPRVTGELFF.

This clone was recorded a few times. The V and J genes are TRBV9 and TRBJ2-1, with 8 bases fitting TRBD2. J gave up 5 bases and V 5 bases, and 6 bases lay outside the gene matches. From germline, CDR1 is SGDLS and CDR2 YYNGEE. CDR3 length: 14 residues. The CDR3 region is CASSISGGDNEQFF. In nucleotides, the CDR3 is TGTGCCAGCAGTATAAGCGGGGGTGACAATGAGCAGTTCTTC.

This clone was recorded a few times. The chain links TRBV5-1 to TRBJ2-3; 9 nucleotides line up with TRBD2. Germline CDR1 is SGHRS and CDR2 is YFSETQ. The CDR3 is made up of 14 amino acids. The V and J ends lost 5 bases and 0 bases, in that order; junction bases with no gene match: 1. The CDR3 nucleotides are TGCGCCAGCAGAACTAGCGGGAGCACAGATACGCAGTATTTT. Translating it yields CASRTSGSTDTQYF.

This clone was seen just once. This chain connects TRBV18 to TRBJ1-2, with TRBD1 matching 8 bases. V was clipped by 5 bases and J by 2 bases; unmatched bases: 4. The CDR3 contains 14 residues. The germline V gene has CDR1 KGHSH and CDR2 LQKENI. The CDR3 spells CASSADRGNYGYTF. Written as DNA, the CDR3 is TGTGCCAGCTCAGCCGACAGGGGAAACTATGGCTACACCTTC. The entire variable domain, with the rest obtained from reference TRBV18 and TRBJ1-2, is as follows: NAGVMQNPRHLVRRRGQEARLRCSPMKGHSHVYWYRQLPEEGLKFMVYLQKENIIDESGMPKERFSAEFPKEGPSILRIQQVVRGDSAAYFCASSADRGNYGYTFGSGTRLTVV.

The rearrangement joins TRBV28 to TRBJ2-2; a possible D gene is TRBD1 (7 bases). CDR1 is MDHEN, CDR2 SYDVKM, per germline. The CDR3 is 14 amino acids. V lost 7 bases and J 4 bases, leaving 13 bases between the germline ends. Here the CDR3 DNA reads TGTGCCAGCACCTCCAGGGGGGCCACCGGGGAGCTGTTTTTT. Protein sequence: CASTSRGATGELFF.

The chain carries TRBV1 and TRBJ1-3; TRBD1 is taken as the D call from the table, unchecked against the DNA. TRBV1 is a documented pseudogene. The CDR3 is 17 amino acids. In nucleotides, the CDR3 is TGCGCCAGCAGCCAAATCTCCACAGGTCTGCCGGCGTACACCATATATTTT. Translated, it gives CASSQISTGLPAYTIYF.

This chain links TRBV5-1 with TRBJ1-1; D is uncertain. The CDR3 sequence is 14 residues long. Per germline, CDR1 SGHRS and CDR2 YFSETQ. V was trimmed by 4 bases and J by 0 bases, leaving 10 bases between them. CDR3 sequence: CASSQKLMNTEAFF. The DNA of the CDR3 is TGCGCCAGCAGCCAGAAATTAATGAACACTGAAGCTTTCTTT.

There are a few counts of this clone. The CDR3 reads CASSYSGHTGANVLTF. The CDR3 DNA reads as TGTGCCAGCAGTTACTCGGGACACACTGGGGCCAACGTCCTGACTTTC. This chain connects TRBV6-8 to TRBJ2-6; the D gene is possibly TRBD1 (6 bases). Germline V lookup: CDR1 MNHGY, CDR2 SAAAGT. V was pared by 0 bases and J by 2 bases, with 8 bases between. The CDR3 extends over 16 amino acids.

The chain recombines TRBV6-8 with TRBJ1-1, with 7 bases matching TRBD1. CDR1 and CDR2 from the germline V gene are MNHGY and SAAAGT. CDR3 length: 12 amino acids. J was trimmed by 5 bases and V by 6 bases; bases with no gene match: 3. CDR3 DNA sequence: TGTGCCAGCAGGACAGGGCCTACTGAAGCTTTCTTT. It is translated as CASRTGPTEAFF.

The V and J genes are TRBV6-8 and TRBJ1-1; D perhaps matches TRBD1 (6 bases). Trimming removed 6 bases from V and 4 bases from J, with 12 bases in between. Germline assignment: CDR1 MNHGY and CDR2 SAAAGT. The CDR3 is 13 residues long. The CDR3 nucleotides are TGTGCCAGCAGGGTTGACAGGACCACTGAAGCTTTCTTT. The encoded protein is CASRVDRTTEAFF.

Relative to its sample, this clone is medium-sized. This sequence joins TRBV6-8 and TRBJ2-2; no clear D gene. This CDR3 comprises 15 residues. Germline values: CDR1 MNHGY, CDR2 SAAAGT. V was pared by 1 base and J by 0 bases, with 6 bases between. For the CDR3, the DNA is TGTGCCAGCAGTTACTGGGCCCCGAACACCGGGGAGCTGTTTTTT. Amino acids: CASSYWAPNTGELFF.

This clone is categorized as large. The chain's CDR3 is CASSKRQNFMNTEAFF. CDR3 DNA sequence: TGTGCCAGTAGTAAGCGCCAGAATTTTATGAACACTGAAGCTTTCTTT. J is TRBJ1-1 and V is TRBV19; D not resolved. Trimming cost V 4 bases and J 0 bases, with 15 bases left between them. CDR3 length: 16 residues. Germline lookup yields CDR1 LNHDA and CDR2 SQIVND (reference sequence).

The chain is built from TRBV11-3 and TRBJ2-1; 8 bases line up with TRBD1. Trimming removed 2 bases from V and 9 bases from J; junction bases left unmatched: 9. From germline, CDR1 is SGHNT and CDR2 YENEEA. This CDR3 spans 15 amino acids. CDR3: CASSLRDRTSGEQFF. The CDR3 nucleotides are TGTGCCAGCAGCTTACGGGACAGGACTTCCGGTGAGCAGTTCTTC.

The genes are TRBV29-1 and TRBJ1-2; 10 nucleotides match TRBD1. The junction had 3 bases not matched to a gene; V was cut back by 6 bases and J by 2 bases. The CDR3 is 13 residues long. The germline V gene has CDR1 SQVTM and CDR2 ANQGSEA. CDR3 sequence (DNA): TGCAGCGTCTGGGACAGGGGCAACTATGGCTACACCTTC. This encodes CSVWDRGNYGYTF.

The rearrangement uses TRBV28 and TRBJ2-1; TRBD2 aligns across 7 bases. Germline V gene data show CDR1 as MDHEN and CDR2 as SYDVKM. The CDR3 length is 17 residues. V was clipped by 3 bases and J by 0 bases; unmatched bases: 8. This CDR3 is CASSFASGWSSYNEQFF. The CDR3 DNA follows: TGTGCCAGCAGTTTCGCTAGCGGTTGGAGCTCCTACAATGAGCAGTTCTTC.

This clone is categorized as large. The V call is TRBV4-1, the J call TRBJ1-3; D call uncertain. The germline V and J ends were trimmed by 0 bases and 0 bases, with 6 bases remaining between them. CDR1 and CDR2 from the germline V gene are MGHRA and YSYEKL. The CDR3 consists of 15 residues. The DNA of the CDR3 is TGCGCCAGCAGCCAAGACAACGCCTCTGGAAACACCATATATTTT. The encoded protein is CASSQDNASGNTIYF.

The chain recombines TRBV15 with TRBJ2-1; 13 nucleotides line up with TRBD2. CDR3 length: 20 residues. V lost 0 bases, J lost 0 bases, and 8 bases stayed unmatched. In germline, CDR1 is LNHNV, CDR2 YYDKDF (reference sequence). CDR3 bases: TGTGCCACCAGCAGAGATCGGAGGACTAGCGGGAGAAGCTCCTACAATGAGCAGTTCTTC. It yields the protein CATSRDRRTSGRSSYNEQFF.

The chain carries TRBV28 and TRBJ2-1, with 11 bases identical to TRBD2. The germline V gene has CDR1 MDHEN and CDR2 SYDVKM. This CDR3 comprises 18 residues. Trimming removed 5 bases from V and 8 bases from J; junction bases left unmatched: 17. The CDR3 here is CASSPRVIAGGMRDEQFF. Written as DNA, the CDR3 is TGTGCCAGCAGTCCTCGGGTTATAGCGGGAGGGATGAGGGATGAGCAGTTCTTC.

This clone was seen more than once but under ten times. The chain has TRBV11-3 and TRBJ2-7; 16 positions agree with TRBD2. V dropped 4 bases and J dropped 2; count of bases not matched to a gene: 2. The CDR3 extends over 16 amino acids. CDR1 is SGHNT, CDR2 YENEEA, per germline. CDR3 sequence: CASSSGTSGGAYEQYF. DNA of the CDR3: TGTGCCAGCAGCTCCGGGACTAGCGGGGGGGCCTACGAGCAGTACTTC.

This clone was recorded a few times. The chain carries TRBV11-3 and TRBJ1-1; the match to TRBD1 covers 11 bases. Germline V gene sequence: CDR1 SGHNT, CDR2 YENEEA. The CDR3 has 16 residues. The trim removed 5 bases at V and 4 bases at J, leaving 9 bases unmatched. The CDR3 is CASSIPSGTGGTEAFF. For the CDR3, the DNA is TGTGCCAGCAGCATTCCCTCCGGGACAGGGGGCACTGAAGCTTTCTTT. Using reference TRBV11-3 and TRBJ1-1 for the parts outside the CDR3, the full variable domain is EAGVVQSPRYKIIEKKQPVAFWCNPISGHNTLYWYLQNLGQGPELLIRYENEEAVDDSQLPKDRFSAERLKGVDSTLKIQPAELGDSAVYLCASSIPSGTGGTEAFFGQGTRLTVV.

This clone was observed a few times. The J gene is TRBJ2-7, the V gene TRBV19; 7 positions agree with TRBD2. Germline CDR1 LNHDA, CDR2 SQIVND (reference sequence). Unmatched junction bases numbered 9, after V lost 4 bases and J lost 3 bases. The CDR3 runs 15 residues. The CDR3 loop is CASSNSREGGYEQYF. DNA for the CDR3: TGTGCCAGTAGTAACTCTAGGGAGGGTGGCTACGAGCAGTACTTC.

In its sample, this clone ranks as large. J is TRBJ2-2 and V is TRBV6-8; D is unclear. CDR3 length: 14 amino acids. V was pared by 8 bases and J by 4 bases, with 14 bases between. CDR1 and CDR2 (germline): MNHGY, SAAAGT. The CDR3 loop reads CASRMQILTGELFF. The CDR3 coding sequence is TGTGCCAGCCGGATGCAGATACTCACCGGGGAGCTGTTTTTT.